The 19 T cell receptor beta chains reported below all come from one sample, sequenced in a study of blood T cell repertoires in COVID-19. TCRdb keeps only in-frame clones here, not all; method: immunoSEQ multiplex PCR. The sample has roughly 300,000 clones, about 86% seen once. Sequencing used peripheral blood. Receptors were obtained from an older woman with active or convalescent COVID-19.

The genes are TRBV5-4 and TRBJ2-7, with TRBD1 identical over 9 bases. Losses at the gene ends were 4 bases for V and 0 bases for J; bases not matched to a gene: 2. The V gene's germline CDR1 is SGHNT and CDR2 YYREEE (reference sequence). This CDR3 region has 14 residues. CDR3 nucleotide sequence: TGTGCCAGCAGCGGACAGGGGAGCTCCTACGAGCAGTACTTC. As protein: CASSGQGSSYEQYF.

This sequence joins TRBV18 and TRBJ1-5, with D tentatively TRBD1 (6 bases). Between the trimmed V and J ends, which lost 4 bases and 2 bases, there was a span of 12 bases. CDR1 and CDR2 (germline): KGHSH, LQKENI. The CDR3 length is 15 residues. The CDR3 DNA reads as TGTGCCAGCTCACGTCAAGGGGGGGGCAATCAGCCCCAGCATTTT. Amino acids: CASSRQGGGNQPQHF.

This rearrangement joins TRBV19 to TRBJ1-6, with D unresolved. Per the germline V gene, CDR1 is LNHDA and CDR2 is SQIVND (reference sequence). V was cut by 7 bases and J by 5 bases, with 12 bases left in between. The CDR3 has 14 residues. The CDR3 protein is CASTAGQDNSPLHF. The CDR3 coding sequence is TGTGCCAGTACGGCTGGCCAGGATAATTCACCCCTCCACTTT. The entire variable domain, with the rest obtained from reference TRBV19 and TRBJ1-6, is as follows: DGGITQSPKYLFRKEGQNVTLSCEQNLNHDAMYWYRQDPGQGLRLIYYSQIVNDFQKGDIAEGYSVSREKKESFPLTVTSAQKNPTAFYLCASTAGQDNSPLHFGNGTRLTVT.

This chain uses TRBV2 with TRBJ1-2; 7 nucleotides align to TRBD1. Per germline, CDR1 SNHLY and CDR2 FYNNEI. The CDR3 spans 12 residues. Germline trimming cut 8 bases from V and 5 bases from J; bases unmatched to any gene: 5. In nucleotides, the CDR3 is TGTGCCAGCGGATGGACAGGATATGGCTACACCTTC. Its protein product is CASGWTGYGYTF.

V and J are TRBV2 and TRBJ2-1; D ambiguous. CDR1 is SNHLY, CDR2 FYNNEI, per germline. Trimming took off 1 base at V and 6 bases at J, with 4 bases between the two ends. This CDR3 is built from 12 residues. The CDR3 DNA reads as TGTGCCAGCAGTGAAGTTCTCAATGAGCAGTTCTTC. Its translation: CASSEVLNEQFF.

This sequence joins TRBV5-4 and TRBJ2-1; TRBD2 matches 14 bases. V lost 4 bases, J lost 8 bases, and 8 bases stayed unmatched. The CDR3 is 16 residues long. The germline V gene encodes CDR1 SGHNT and CDR2 YYREEE (reference sequence). CDR3 region: CASSPGLAGAGYEQFF. CDR3 DNA sequence: TGTGCCAGCAGCCCGGGACTAGCGGGGGCCGGATATGAGCAGTTCTTC.

The rearrangement links TRBV25-1 to TRBJ1-1; 7 bases align to TRBD1. V dropped 4 bases and J dropped 7; count of bases not matched to a gene: 3. The germline CDR1 and CDR2 sequences are MGHDK and SYGVNS. The CDR3 has 12 amino acids. The CDR3 spells CASSVNRGEAFF. CDR3 nucleotide sequence: TGTGCCAGCAGTGTAAACAGGGGTGAAGCTTTCTTT.

J is TRBJ2-3 and V is TRBV27; 8 positions match TRBD1. Trimming removed 5 bases from V and 13 bases from J; junction bases left unmatched: 5. CDR1 and CDR2 (germline): MNHEY, SMNVEV (reference sequence). The CDR3 runs 11 residues. CDR3 sequence reads: CASSLGTGEYF. For the CDR3, the DNA is TGTGCCAGCAGTCTCGGGACAGGAGAGTATTTT.

This chain joins TRBV6-2 or TRBV6-3 and TRBJ1-5; 9 bases align to TRBD1. This CDR3 comprises 16 residues. Trimming cost V 0 bases and J 3 bases; bases outside gene matches: 3. CDR1 is MNHEY, CDR2 SVGEGT, per germline. The CDR3, as DNA: TGTGCCAGCAGTTACTCGAGGACAGGGGCCAATCAGCCCCAGCATTTT. It codes for CASSYSRTGANQPQHF.

The V gene is TRBV19, the J gene TRBJ1-2, with D possibly matching TRBD1 (6 bases). From germline, CDR1 is LNHDA and CDR2 SQIVND (reference sequence). This CDR3 comprises 12 residues. With 8 bases removed from V and 4 bases from J, the gap between germline ends came to 11 bases. The CDR3 DNA follows: TGTGCCAGTGGTGGGGGGGCCTATGGCTACACCTTC. Translated: CASGGGAYGYTF.

The V call is TRBV5-4, the J call TRBJ1-2; TRBD1 agrees at 7 bases. The CDR3 totals 15 residues. CDR1 is SGHNT, CDR2 YYREEE, per germline (reference sequence). The ends lost 4 bases at V and 8 bases at J; junction bases unmatched: 14. The CDR3 region is CASSLEGGQRKGYTF. The CDR3 nucleotides read TGTGCCAGCAGCCTGGAGGGGGGACAGCGGAAGGGCTACACCTTC.

The J gene is TRBJ2-3, the V gene TRBV19; the match to TRBD1 covers 7 bases. Germline trimming cut 3 bases from V and 3 bases from J; bases unmatched to any gene: 6. CDR1 is LNHDA and CDR2 is SQIVND in the germline V gene (reference sequence). The CDR3 is 15 residues long. CDR3 coding DNA: TGTGCCAGTAGTATCGACAGGGTTTGGACAGATACGCAGTATTTT. Residues: CASSIDRVWTDTQYF.

The CDR3 region has the DNA TGTGCCAGCAGCTCCCCGGACTACCTCACCGGGGAGCTGTTTTTT. Its protein product is CASSSPDYLTGELFF. The chain combines TRBV7-2 with TRBJ2-2; D perhaps matches TRBD2 (6 bases). This CDR3 has 15 amino acids. The germline CDR1 and CDR2 sequences are SGHTA and FQGNSA. Trimming took off 4 bases at V and 4 bases at J, with 13 bases between the two ends.

This clone occurred many times. This chain joins TRBV6-5 and TRBJ1-2, with 7 bases identical to TRBD1. Germline V gene lookup returns CDR1 MNHEY and CDR2 SVGAGI. V lost 2 bases to trimming and J lost 5 bases; unmatched junction nucleotides: 8. This CDR3 is built from 15 residues. CDR3 amino acids: CASSYHTGVIYGYTF. CDR3 DNA sequence: TGTGCCAGCAGTTACCACACAGGGGTAATATATGGCTACACCTTC.

This CDR3 is CAISESMEFYNEQFF. As DNA, the CDR3 is TGTGCCATCAGTGAGTCGATGGAGTTCTACAATGAGCAGTTCTTC. The chain combines TRBV10-3 with TRBJ2-1, with D uncertain. Between the trimmed V and J ends, which lost 0 bases and 3 bases, there was a span of 9 bases. The CDR3 contains 15 residues. Germline CDR1 is ENHRY and CDR2 is SYGVKD.

The rearrangement joins TRBV5-1 to TRBJ2-7, with 8 nucleotides matching TRBD2. This CDR3 has 15 amino acids. The ends lost 4 bases at V and 3 bases at J; junction bases unmatched: 9. Germline CDR1 SGHRS, CDR2 YFSETQ. CDR3 loop: CASSPPGAGGYEQYF. The CDR3 DNA is TGCGCCAGCAGCCCCCCTGGGGCGGGGGGCTACGAGCAGTACTTC.

J is TRBJ1-2 and V is TRBV6-1; 7 bases align to TRBD1. The junction had 0 bases not matched to a gene; V was cut back by 2 bases and J by 0 bases. The CDR3 is made up of 14 amino acids. CDR1 and CDR2 (germline): MNHNS, SASEGT. In DNA, the CDR3 is TGTGCCAGCAGTGAAACAGGGGCTAACTATGGCTACACCTTC. It yields the protein CASSETGANYGYTF.

The rearrangement joins TRBV7-9 to TRBJ2-7; possible D gene TRBD1, 6 bases. Deletions cut 5 bases from V and 5 bases from J, with 16 bases between. The CDR3 runs 14 residues. The germline V gene has CDR1 SEHNR and CDR2 FQNEAQ (reference sequence). CDR3 DNA sequence: TGTGCCAGCAGCCTCCCCACAGGGATGGACGAGCAGTACTTC. Residues: CASSLPTGMDEQYF.

The table lists this clone with many counts. V and J are TRBV6-5 and TRBJ2-1; a possible D gene is TRBD2 (6 bases). Between the trimmed V and J ends, which lost 2 bases and 0 bases, there was a span of 8 bases. The germline V gene has CDR1 MNHEY and CDR2 SVGAGI. The CDR3 has 15 residues. This CDR3 reads CASSYAGSSYNEQFF. CDR3 coding DNA: TGTGCCAGCAGTTACGCGGGAAGCTCCTACAATGAGCAGTTCTTC.